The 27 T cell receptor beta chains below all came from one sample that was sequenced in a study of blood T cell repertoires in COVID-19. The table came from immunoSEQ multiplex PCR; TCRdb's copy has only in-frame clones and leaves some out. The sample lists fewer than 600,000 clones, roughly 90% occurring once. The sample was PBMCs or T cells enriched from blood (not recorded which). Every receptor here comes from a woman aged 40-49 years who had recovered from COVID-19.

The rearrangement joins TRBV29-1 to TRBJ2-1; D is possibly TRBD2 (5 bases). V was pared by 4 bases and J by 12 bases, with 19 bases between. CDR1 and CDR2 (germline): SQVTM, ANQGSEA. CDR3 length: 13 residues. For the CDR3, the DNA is TGCAGCGTTGGTGAGTCTAGCCAAGCCCGGCAGTTCTTC. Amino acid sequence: CSVGESSQARQFF.

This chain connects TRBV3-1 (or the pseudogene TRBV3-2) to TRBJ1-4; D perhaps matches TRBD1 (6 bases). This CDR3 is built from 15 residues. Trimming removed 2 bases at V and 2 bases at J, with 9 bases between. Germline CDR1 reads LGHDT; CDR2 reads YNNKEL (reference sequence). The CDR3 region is CASSQHQGTNEKLFF. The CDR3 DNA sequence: TGTGCCAGCAGCCAACATCAGGGGACTAATGAAAAACTGTTTTTT.

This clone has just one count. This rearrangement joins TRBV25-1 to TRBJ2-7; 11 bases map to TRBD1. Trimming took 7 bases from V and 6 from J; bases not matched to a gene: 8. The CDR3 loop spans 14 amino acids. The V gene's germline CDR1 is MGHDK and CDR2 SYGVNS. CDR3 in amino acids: CASMGQGGRCEQYF. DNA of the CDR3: TGTGCCAGCATGGGACAGGGGGGGAGATGCGAGCAGTACTTC.

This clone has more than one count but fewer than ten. The CDR3 here is CASSMTGGFYTEAFF. CDR3 nucleotides: TGTGCCAGTAGTATGACAGGGGGCTTTTACACTGAAGCTTTCTTT. V is TRBV19 and J is TRBJ1-1; 10 positions match TRBD1. Germline trimming cut 3 bases from V and 3 bases from J; bases unmatched to any gene: 4. The CDR3 totals 15 residues. The germline V gene has CDR1 LNHDA and CDR2 SQIVND (reference sequence). Full variable domain (rest looked up from reference TRBV19 and TRBJ1-1): DGGITQSPKYLFRKEGQNVTLSCEQNLNHDAMYWYRQDPGQGLRLIYYSQIVNDFQKGDIAEGYSVSREKKESFPLTVTSAQKNPTAFYLCASSMTGGFYTEAFFGQGTRLTVV.

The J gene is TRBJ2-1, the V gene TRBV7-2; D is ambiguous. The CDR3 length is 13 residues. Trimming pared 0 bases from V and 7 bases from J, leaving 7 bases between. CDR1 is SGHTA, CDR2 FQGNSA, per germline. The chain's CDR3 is CASSLASTNEQFF. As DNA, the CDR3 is TGTGCCAGCAGCTTAGCGAGCACGAATGAGCAGTTCTTC.

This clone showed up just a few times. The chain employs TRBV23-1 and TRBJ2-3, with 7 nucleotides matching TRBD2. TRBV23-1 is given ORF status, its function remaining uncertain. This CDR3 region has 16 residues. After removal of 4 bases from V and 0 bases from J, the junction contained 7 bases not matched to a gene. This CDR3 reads CASSPRGSGSTDTQYF. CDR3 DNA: TGCGCCAGCAGTCCCCGGGGTAGCGGGAGCACAGATACGCAGTATTTT.

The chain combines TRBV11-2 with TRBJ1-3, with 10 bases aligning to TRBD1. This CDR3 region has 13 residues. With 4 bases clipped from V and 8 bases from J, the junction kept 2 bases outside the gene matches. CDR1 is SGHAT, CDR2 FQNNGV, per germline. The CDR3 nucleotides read TGTGCCAGCAGCTCGGGACAGGGGTACACCATATATTTT. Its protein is CASSSGQGYTIYF.

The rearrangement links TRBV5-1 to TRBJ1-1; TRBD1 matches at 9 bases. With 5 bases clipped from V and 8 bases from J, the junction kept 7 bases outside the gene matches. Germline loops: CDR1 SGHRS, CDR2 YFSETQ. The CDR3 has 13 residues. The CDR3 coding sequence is TGCGCCAGCAGACCGGACAGGGGAACCGAAGCTTTCTTT. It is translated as CASRPDRGTEAFF.

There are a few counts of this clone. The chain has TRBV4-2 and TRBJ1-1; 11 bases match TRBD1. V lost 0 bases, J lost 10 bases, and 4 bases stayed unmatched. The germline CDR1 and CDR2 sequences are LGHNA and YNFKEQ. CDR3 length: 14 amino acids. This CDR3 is CASSQDTGTGGAFF. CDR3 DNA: TGTGCCAGCAGCCAAGATACGGGGACAGGGGGAGCTTTCTTT.

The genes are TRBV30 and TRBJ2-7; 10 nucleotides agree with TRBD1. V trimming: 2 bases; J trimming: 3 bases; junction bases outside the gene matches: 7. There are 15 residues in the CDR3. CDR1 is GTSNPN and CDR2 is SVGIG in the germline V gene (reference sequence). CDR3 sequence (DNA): TGTGCCTGGAGTCCGGGACAGGGGATCGTCTACGAGCAGTACTTC. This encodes CAWSPGQGIVYEQYF.

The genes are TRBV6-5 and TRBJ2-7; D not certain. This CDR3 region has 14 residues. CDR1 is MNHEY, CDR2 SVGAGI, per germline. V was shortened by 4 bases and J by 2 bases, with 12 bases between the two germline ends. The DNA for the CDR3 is TGTGCCAGCAGTTTAACTTATTCTACCTACGAGCAGTACTTC. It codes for CASSLTYSTYEQYF.

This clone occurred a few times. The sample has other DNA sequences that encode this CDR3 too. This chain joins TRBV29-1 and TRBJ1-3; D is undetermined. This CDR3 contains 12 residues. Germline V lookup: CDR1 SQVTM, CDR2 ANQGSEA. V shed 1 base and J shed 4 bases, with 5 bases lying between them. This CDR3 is CSVEGAGNTIYF. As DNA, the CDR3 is TGCAGCGTTGAAGGGGCGGGAAACACCATATATTTT. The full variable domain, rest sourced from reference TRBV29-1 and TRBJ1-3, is SAVISQKPSRDICQRGTSLTIQCQVDSQVTMMFWYRQQPGQSLTLIATANQGSEATYESGFVIDKFPISRPNLTFSTLTVSNMSPEDSSIYLCSVEGAGNTIYFGEGSWLTVV.

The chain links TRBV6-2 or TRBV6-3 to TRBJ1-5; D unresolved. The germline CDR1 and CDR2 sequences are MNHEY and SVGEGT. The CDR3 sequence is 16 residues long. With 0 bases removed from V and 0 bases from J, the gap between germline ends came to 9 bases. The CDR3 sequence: CASSYSFSYSNQPQHF. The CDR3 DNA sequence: TGTGCCAGCAGTTACTCGTTTTCCTATAGCAATCAGCCCCAGCATTTT.

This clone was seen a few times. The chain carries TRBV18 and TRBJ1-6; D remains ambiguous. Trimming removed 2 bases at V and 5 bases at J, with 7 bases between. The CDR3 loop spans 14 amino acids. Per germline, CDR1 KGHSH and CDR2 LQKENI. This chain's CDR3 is CASSPNSNNSPLHF. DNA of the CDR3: TGTGCCAGCTCACCAAACAGTAATAATTCACCCCTCCACTTT. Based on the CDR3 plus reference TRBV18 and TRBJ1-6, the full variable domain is NAGVMQNPRHLVRRRGQEARLRCSPMKGHSHVYWYRQLPEEGLKFMVYLQKENIIDESGMPKERFSAEFPKEGPSILRIQQVVRGDSAAYFCASSPNSNNSPLHFGNGTRLTVT.

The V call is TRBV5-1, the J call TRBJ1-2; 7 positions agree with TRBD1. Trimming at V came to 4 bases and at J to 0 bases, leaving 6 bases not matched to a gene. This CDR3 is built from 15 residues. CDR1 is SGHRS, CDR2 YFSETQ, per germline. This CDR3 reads CASSEGALANYGYTF. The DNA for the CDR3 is TGCGCCAGCAGCGAGGGGGCCCTAGCTAACTATGGCTACACCTTC.

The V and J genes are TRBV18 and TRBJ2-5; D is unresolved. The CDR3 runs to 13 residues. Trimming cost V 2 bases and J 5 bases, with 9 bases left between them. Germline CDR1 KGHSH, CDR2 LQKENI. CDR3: CASSPVRMETQYF. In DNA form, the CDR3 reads TGTGCCAGCTCACCAGTGAGGATGGAGACCCAGTACTTC.

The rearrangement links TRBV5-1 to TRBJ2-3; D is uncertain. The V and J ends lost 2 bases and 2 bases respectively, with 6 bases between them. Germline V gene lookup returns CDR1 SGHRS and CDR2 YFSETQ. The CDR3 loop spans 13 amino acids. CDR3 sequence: CASSFDSTDTQYF. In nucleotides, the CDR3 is TGCGCCAGCAGCTTCGACTCCACAGATACGCAGTATTTT. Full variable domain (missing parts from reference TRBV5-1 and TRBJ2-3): KAGVTQTPRYLIKTRGQQVTLSCSPISGHRSVSWYQQTPGQGLQFLFEYFSETQRNKGNFPGRFSGRQFSNSRSEMNVSTLELGDSALYLCASSFDSTDTQYFGPGTRLTVL.

The CDR3 coding sequence is TGCGCCAGCAGCTTACTCCCAGGGGTGGGTAACACTGAAGCTTTCTTT. It yields the protein CASSLLPGVGNTEAFF. The chain carries TRBV5-1 and TRBJ1-1, with D possibly TRBD1 on 6 matching bases. V lost 2 bases and J 2 bases, leaving 16 bases between the germline ends. The CDR3 extends over 16 amino acids. CDR1 and CDR2 from the germline V gene are SGHRS and YFSETQ. Filled out from reference TRBV5-1 and TRBJ1-1, the complete variable domain reads KAGVTQTPRYLIKTRGQQVTLSCSPISGHRSVSWYQQTPGQGLQFLFEYFSETQRNKGNFPGRFSGRQFSNSRSEMNVSTLELGDSALYLCASSLLPGVGNTEAFFGQGTRLTVV.

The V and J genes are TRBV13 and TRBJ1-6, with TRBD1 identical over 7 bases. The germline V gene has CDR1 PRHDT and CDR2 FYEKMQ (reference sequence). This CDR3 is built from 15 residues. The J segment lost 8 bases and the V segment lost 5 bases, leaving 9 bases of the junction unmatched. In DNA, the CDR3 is TGTGCCAGCAGCATTAGACAGGGTGTTGATTCACCCCTCCACTTT. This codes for CASSIRQGVDSPLHF.

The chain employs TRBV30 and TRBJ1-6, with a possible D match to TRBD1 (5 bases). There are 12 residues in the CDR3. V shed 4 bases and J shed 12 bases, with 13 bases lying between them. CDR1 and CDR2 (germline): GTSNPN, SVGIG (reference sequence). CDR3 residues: CAWTPGERPLHF. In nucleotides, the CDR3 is TGTGCCTGGACGCCGGGGGAAAGACCCCTCCACTTT.

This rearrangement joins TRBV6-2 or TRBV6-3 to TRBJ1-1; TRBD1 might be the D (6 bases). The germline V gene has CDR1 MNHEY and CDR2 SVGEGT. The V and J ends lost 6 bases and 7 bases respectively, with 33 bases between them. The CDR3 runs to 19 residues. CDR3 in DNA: TGTGCCAGCAGCGAGAGGTCGGGGGGCTCCAGGCCTGACGAAATTGAAGCTTTCTTT. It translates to CASSERSGGSRPDEIEAFF.

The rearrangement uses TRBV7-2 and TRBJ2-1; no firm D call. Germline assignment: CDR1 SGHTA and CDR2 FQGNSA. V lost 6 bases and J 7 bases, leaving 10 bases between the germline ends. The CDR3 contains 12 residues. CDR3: CASSRLRNEQFF. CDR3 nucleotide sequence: TGTGCCAGCAGTCGCTTACGGAATGAGCAGTTCTTC.

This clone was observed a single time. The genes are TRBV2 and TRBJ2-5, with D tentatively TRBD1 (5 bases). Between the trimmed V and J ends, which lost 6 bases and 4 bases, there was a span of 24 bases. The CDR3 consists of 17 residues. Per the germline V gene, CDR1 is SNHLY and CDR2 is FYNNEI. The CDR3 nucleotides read TGTGCCAGCAGCGCCGTTGGCACAGGAAATTTTATAGAGACCCAGTACTTC. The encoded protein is CASSAVGTGNFIETQYF.

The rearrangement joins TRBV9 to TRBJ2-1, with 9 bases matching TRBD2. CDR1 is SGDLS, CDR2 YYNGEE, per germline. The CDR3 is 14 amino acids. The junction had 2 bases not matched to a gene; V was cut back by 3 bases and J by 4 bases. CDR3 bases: TGTGCCAGCAGCGCTAGCGGGAAGTACAATGAGCAGTTCTTC. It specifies CASSASGKYNEQFF.

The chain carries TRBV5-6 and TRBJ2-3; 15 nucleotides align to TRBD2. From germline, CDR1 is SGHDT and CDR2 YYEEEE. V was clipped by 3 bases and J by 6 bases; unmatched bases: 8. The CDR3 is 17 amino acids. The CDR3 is CASSSPGLAGGLDTQYF. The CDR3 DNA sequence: TGTGCCAGCAGCTCTCCGGGACTAGCGGGAGGCTTGGATACGCAGTATTTT.

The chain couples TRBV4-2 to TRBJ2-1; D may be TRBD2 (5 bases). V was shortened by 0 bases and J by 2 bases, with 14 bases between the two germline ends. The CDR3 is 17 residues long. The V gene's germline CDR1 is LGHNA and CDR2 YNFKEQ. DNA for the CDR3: TGTGCCAGCAGCCAAGACCCTGGCGGGCCCACCTACAATGAGCAGTTCTTC. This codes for CASSQDPGGPTYNEQFF.

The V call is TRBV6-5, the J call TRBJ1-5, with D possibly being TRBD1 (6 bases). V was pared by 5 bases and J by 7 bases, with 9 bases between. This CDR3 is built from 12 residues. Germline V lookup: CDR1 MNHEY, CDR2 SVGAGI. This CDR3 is CASSQGNQPQHF. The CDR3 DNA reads TGTGCCAGCAGTCAGGGGAACCAGCCCCAGCATTTT.